This section outlines one T cell receptor beta chain sequence together with its context. Its antigen is unknown. The CDR3 runs 13 residues. Between the trimmed V and J ends, which lost 1 base and 5 bases, there was a span of 8 bases. Germline-derived CDR1 and CDR2 are SEHNR and FQNEAQ (reference sequence). TCRdb redid the calling of the 5' RACE reads with MiXCR, one entry per CDR3 protein. The table records a few hundred thousand distinct CDR3 sequences, about 13% of them present only once. This record belongs to a study of identical twins. Study-wide findings and caveats: The same donors were not followed; conclusions instead depended on cross-sectional statistical analysis.

This sample was shared with a second study, whose subject was yellow fever vaccine responses in identical twins. That source notes: Twins' vaccine T cell responses reportedly seemed partly convergent and partly personalized.

This TCR came from a woman under 30 in good health. Source material: CD4+ T cells sorted from blood. This chain connects TRBV7-9 to TRBJ1-2; D remains unclear. CDR3 sequence: CASSLDQIYGYTF. The CDR3 DNA sequence: TGTGCCAGCAGCTTAGATCAGATATATGGCTACACCTTC.